This TCR beta chain was retrieved from a study of T cells in Graves' hyperthyroidism and ophthalmopathy. Hyperthyroidism was newly diagnosed in patients aged 18 to 65 (duration under 2 months). Exclusion of a patient resulted from uncontrolled infection, other autoimmune disease, pregnancy or lactation. The TCR beta CDR3 regions underwent amplification using RNA transcripts as the source. An initial round of RT-PCR targeting the TCR CDR3 relied on the HTBI primer set. TCRdb used MiXCR to reprocess the multiplex PCR reads, holding one entry per CDR3 protein. The sample has 500,000 to 650,000 distinct CDR3 sequences; about 15% are singletons. This clonotype was counted at least ten times. The TCR comes from a woman aged 40 to 55 with Graves' hyperthyroidism. The sample comprised blood.

CDR3 DNA sequence: TGTGCCAGCAGCTGGTTTAGTACGAGGCAGAGTAACTATGGCTACACCTTC. Translation gives CASSWFSTRQSNYGYTF. This sequence joins TRBV11-2 and TRBJ1-2; D remains unclear. CDR3 length: 17 residues. Trimming shortened V by 4 bases and J by 1 base, and 19 bases separated the two germline ends. Germline V gene lookup returns CDR1 SGHAT and CDR2 FQNNGV.